The T cell receptor (beta chain) under discussion was sequenced for a study of T cell responses to AZD1222 COVID-19 vaccine. Method: immunoSEQ multiplex PCR; TCRdb's copy keeps in-frame clones and lacks some. The table lists fewer than 150,000 clones, 80% to 90% of them singletons. The study's findings and limits: Compared with day 0, the breadth and depth of the Spike-specific TCR repertoire rose significantly after two doses of AZD1222. Clonal diversity may have been underestimated, and the donors were mostly white British, with more females than males. Distributed over spike, vaccine-associated CD4 TCRs predominated at 160-218 and 743-854.

CDR3 length: 12 amino acids. CDR1 is KGHSH and CDR2 is LQKENI in the germline V gene. V gave up 6 bases and J gave up 7 bases, with 7 bases separating them. Points on this clone: Its antigen remains unidentified.

The receptor was derived from an adult who received the AZD1222 COVID-19 vaccine. The sample was peripheral blood, taken 28 days after the second AZD1222 dose. The chain is built from TRBV18 and TRBJ1-6; D unresolved. CDR3 bases: TGTGCCAGCTCGTCCCAGAATTCACCCCTCCACTTT. Protein sequence: CASSSQNSPLHF.